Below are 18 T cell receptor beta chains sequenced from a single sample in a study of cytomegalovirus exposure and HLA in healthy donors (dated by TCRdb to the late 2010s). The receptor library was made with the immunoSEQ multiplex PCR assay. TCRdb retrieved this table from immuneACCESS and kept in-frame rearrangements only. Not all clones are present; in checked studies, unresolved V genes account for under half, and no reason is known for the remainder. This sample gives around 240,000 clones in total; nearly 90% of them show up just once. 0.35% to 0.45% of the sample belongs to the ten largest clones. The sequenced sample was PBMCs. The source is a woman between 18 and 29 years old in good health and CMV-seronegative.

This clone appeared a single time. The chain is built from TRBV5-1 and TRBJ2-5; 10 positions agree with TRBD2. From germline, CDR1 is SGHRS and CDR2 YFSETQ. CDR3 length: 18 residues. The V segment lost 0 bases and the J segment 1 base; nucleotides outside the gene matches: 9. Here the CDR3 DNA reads TGCGCCAGCAGCTTGGCGGTAGCGGGGGGTACGATCCAAGAGACCCAGTACTTC. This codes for CASSLAVAGGTIQETQYF.

The chain's CDR3 is CASTMTGVPYEQYF. CDR3 bases: TGTGCCAGCACGATGACAGGGGTACCCTACGAGCAGTACTTC. V gene TRBV28 combines with J gene TRBJ2-7, with TRBD1 matching over 8 bases. Germline V gives CDR1 MDHEN, CDR2 SYDVKM. With 7 bases clipped from V and 2 bases from J, the junction kept 7 bases outside the gene matches. CDR3 size: 14 residues.

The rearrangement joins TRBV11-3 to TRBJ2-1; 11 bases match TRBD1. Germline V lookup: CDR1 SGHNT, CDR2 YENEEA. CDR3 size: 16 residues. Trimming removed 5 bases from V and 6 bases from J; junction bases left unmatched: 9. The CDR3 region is CASSRNEGTGGNEQFF. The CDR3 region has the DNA TGTGCCAGCAGCCGGAACGAAGGGACAGGGGGCAATGAGCAGTTCTTC. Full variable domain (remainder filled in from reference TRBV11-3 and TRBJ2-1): EAGVVQSPRYKIIEKKQPVAFWCNPISGHNTLYWYLQNLGQGPELLIRYENEEAVDDSQLPKDRFSAERLKGVDSTLKIQPAELGDSAVYLCASSRNEGTGGNEQFFGPGTRLTVL.

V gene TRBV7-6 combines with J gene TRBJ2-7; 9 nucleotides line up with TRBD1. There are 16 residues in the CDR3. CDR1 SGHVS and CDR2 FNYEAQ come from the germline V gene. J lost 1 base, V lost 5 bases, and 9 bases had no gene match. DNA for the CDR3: TGTGCCAGCAGCCCTCTTGACAGGGGGGGGTCCTACGAGCAGTACTTC. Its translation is CASSPLDRGGSYEQYF.

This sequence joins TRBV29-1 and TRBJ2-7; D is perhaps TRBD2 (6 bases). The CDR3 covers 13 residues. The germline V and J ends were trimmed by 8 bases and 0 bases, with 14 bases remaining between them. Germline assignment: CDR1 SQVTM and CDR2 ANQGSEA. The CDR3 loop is CSMTHGSSYEQYF. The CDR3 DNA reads TGCAGCATGACACACGGGAGCTCCTACGAGCAGTACTTC.

The DNA of the CDR3 is TGTGCCAGCATCTCTCGGGGGAGGCCGGATGAGCAGTTCTTC. Residues: CASISRGRPDEQFF. The chain uses TRBV11-2 and TRBJ2-1, with D perhaps TRBD2 (6 bases). CDR1 is SGHAT and CDR2 is FQNNGV in the germline V gene. The CDR3 contains 14 residues. Trimming took 7 bases from V and 8 from J, leaving 18 bases between them. The whole variable domain, remainder taken from reference TRBV11-2 and TRBJ2-1, is EAGVAQSPRYKIIEKRQSVAFWCNPISGHATLYWYQQILGQGPKLLIQFQNNGVVDDSQLPKDRFSAERLKGVDSTLKIQPAKLEDSAVYLCASISRGRPDEQFFGPGTRLTVL.

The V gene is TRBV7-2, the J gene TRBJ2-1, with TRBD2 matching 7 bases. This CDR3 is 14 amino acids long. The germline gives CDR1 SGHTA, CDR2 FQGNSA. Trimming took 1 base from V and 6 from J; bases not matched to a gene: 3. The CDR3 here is CASSLGGEGNEQFF. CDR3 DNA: TGTGCCAGCAGCTTAGGCGGGGAGGGCAATGAGCAGTTCTTC.

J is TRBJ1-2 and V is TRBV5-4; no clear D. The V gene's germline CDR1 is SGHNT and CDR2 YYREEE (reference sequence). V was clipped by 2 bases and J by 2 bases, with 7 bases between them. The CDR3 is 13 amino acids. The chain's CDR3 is CASSFGANYGYTF. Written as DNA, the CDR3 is TGTGCCAGCAGCTTCGGTGCAAACTATGGCTACACCTTC.

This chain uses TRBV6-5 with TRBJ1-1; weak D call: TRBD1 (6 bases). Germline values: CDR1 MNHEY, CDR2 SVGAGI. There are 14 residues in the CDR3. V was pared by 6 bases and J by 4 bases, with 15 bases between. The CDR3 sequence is CASSEGAGATEAFF. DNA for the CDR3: TGTGCCAGCAGCGAAGGGGCAGGGGCCACTGAAGCTTTCTTT.

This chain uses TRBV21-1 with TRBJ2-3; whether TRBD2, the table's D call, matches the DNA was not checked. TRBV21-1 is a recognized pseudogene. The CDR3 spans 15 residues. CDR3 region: CASSKLAGGTDTQYF. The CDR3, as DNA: TGTGCCAGCAGCAAACTAGCGGGGGGTACAGATACGCAGTATTTT.

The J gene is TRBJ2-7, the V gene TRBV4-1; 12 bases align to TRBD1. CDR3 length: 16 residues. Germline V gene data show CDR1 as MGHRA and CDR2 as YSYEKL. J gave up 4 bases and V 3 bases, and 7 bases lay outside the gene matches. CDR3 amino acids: CASSHAPGQGAYEQYF. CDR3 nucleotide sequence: TGCGCCAGCAGCCATGCTCCGGGACAGGGGGCTTACGAGCAGTACTTC.

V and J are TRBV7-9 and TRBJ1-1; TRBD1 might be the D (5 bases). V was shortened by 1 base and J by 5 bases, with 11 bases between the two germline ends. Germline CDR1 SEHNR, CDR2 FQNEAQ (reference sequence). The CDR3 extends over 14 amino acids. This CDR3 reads CASSLGGAETEAFF. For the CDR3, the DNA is TGTGCCAGCAGCTTAGGTGGGGCGGAGACTGAAGCTTTCTTT.

This chain's CDR3 is CASSQWGLPSSYNEQFF. CDR3 DNA sequence: TGCGCCAGCAGCCAATGGGGACTCCCCAGCTCCTACAATGAGCAGTTCTTC. The chain combines TRBV4-1 with TRBJ2-1; a weak D match, TRBD2 (6 bases). This CDR3 contains 17 residues. Germline CDR1 MGHRA, CDR2 YSYEKL. V was pared by 2 bases and J by 0 bases, with 14 bases between.

The CDR3 reads CASSFESGNEQFF. CDR3 nucleotide sequence: TGTGCCAGCAGCTTTGAGTCGGGAAATGAGCAGTTCTTC. The V call is TRBV11-3, the J call TRBJ2-1; a weak D match, TRBD2 (5 bases). The V end was cut by 3 bases, the J end by 7 bases, with 10 bases between. Germline CDR1 and CDR2: SGHNT and YENEEA. The CDR3 loop spans 13 amino acids. The variable domain in full, with the rest retrieved from reference TRBV11-3 and TRBJ2-1, is EAGVVQSPRYKIIEKKQPVAFWCNPISGHNTLYWYLQNLGQGPELLIRYENEEAVDDSQLPKDRFSAERLKGVDSTLKIQPAELGDSAVYLCASSFESGNEQFFGPGTRLTVL.

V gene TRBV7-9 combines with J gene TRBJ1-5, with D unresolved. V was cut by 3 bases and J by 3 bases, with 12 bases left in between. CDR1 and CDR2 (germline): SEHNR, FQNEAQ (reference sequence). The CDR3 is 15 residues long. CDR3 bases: TGTGCCAGCAGCTTTGGAACCGGGGTCAATCAGCCCCAGCATTTT. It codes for CASSFGTGVNQPQHF. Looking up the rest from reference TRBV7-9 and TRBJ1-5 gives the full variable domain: DTGVSQNPRHKITKRGQNVTFRCDPISEHNRLYWYRQTLGQGPEFLTYFQNEAQLEKSRLLSDRFSAERPKGSFSTLEIQRTEQGDSAMYLCASSFGTGVNQPQHFGDGTRLSIL.

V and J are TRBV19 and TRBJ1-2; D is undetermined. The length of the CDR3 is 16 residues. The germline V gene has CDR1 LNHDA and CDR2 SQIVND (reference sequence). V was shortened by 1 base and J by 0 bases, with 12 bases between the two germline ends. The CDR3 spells CASSIGPGATNYGYTF. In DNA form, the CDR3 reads TGTGCCAGTAGTATAGGGCCAGGCGCAACTAACTATGGCTACACCTTC.

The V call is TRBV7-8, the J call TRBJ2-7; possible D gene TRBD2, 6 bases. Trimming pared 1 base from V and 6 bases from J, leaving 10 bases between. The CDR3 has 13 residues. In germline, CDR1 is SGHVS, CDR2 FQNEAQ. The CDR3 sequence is CASSLDRRGEQYF. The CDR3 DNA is TGTGCCAGCAGCTTAGACCGGCGGGGCGAGCAGTACTTC.

The CDR3, as DNA: TGTGCCAGCAGTGTAGGGCTAGCGCTCAATGAGCAGTTCTTC. It yields the protein CASSVGLALNEQFF. This chain joins TRBV2 and TRBJ2-1; possible D gene TRBD2, 6 bases. The germline V and J ends were trimmed by 4 bases and 6 bases, with 13 bases remaining between them. The CDR3 extends over 14 amino acids. Germline V gene sequence: CDR1 SNHLY, CDR2 FYNNEI. Full variable domain (remainder filled in from reference TRBV2 and TRBJ2-1): EPEVTQTPSHQVTQMGQEVILRCVPISNHLYFYWYRQILGQKVEFLVSFYNNEISEKSEIFDDQFSVERPDGSNFTLKIRSTKLEDSAMYFCASSVGLALNEQFFGPGTRLTVL.